Below, 9 T cell receptor beta chains from the same sample are listed, as sequenced in a study of blood T cell repertoires in COVID-19. Clones were read by immunoSEQ multiplex PCR, and TCRdb kept only the in-frame ones, dropping some. Of 200,000 to 250,000 clones in the sample, approximately 80% were seen once. Sequenced material: peripheral blood. All receptors derive from an elderly woman with COVID-19, enrolled during active disease.

This chain joins TRBV7-9 and TRBJ1-1, with D unclear. Germline values: CDR1 SEHNR, CDR2 FQNEAQ (reference sequence). V was cut by 4 bases and J by 8 bases, with 11 bases left in between. CDR3 length: 12 residues. The CDR3 loop reads CASSSQDKEAFF. The CDR3, as DNA: TGTGCCAGCAGCTCCCAGGATAAGGAAGCTTTCTTT.

In its sample, this clone was seen a few times. The V and J genes are TRBV19 and TRBJ1-6; the D is unclear. The CDR3 length is 13 residues. The V gene lost 0 bases and the J gene lost 12 bases, with 9 bases spanning the gap. The germline V gene encodes CDR1 LNHDA and CDR2 SQIVND (reference sequence). In DNA form, the CDR3 reads TGTGCCAGTAGTATAGATGATGCAGGACCCCTCCACTTT. This gives the protein CASSIDDAGPLHF.

With regard to this clone: At the DNA level, this CDR3 is encoded by other sequences in the same sample as well. The chain links TRBV5-1 to TRBJ1-5; D is possibly TRBD1 (6 bases). This CDR3 is 13 amino acids long. Trimming shortened V by 2 bases and J by 4 bases, and 7 bases separated the two germline ends. Germline lookup yields CDR1 SGHRS and CDR2 YFSETQ. The DNA for the CDR3 is TGCGCCAGCAGCTTCGGACAGAATCAGCCCCAGCATTTT. It specifies CASSFGQNQPQHF.

V and J are TRBV5-6 and TRBJ1-5; TRBD1 agrees at 8 bases. Germline CDR1 SGHDT, CDR2 YYEEEE. The CDR3 is 14 residues long. The V segment lost 0 bases and the J segment 7 bases; nucleotides outside the gene matches: 3. CDR3 DNA: TGTGCCAGCAGCTTGGGGACAGGGCCGCAGCCCCAGCATTTT. This codes for CASSLGTGPQPQHF. The whole variable domain, remainder taken from reference TRBV5-6 and TRBJ1-5, is DAGVTQSPTHLIKTRGQQVTLRCSPKSGHDTVSWYQQALGQGPQFIFQYYEEEERQRGNFPDRFSGHQFPNYSSELNVNALLLGDSALYLCASSLGTGPQPQHFGDGTRLSIL.

The genes are TRBV7-2 and TRBJ2-2; 12 bases agree with TRBD2. Unmatched junction bases numbered 3, after V lost 0 bases and J lost 1 base. The CDR3 is 18 amino acids. Germline CDR1 reads SGHTA; CDR2 reads FQGNSA. The CDR3 DNA follows: TGTGCCAGCAGCTTAGCGCCTAGCGGGAGGGTGAACACCGGGGAGCTGTTTTTT. It encodes CASSLAPSGRVNTGELFF.

The V and J genes are TRBV7-8 and TRBJ2-2; 7 nucleotides match TRBD1. The CDR3 totals 14 residues. Germline V lookup: CDR1 SGHVS, CDR2 FQNEAQ. The J segment lost 10 bases and the V segment lost 0 bases, leaving 5 bases of the junction unmatched. The DNA for the CDR3 is TGTGCCAGCAGCTTAGCGGACAGGCAGAAGGAGCTGTTTTTT. As protein: CASSLADRQKELFF. The full variable domain, in which reference TRBV7-8 and TRBJ2-2 provide the parts outside the CDR3, is GAGVSQSPRYKVAKRGQDVALRCDPISGHVSLFWYQQALGQGPEFLTYFQNEAQLDKSGLPSDRFFAERPEGSVSTLKIQRTQQEDSAVYLCASSLADRQKELFFGEGSRLTVL.

The rearrangement uses TRBV3-1 (or the pseudogene TRBV3-2) and TRBJ1-4, with a weak D call TRBD1 (6 bases). The CDR3 is made up of 16 amino acids. V lost 3 bases and J 13 bases, leaving 24 bases between the germline ends. CDR1 and CDR2 from the germline V gene are LGHDT and YNNKEL (reference sequence). The CDR3 DNA sequence: TGTGCCAGCAGCCAGACTAGCGACGTTCACGCAGGGGTACTGTTTTTT. Protein product: CASSQTSDVHAGVLFF.

V and J are TRBV6-1 and TRBJ1-4; possible D gene TRBD1, 5 bases. V lost 4 bases to trimming and J lost 0 bases, with 15 bases between them. CDR3 length equals 17 residues. The germline V gene encodes CDR1 MNHNS and CDR2 SASEGT. CDR3 residues: CASSGGGPIATNEKLFF. DNA for the CDR3: TGTGCCAGCAGTGGGGGGGGTCCTATTGCAACTAATGAAAAACTGTTTTTT.

The chain recombines TRBV5-1 with TRBJ1-6; TRBD1 matches 8 bases. Trimming took 5 bases from V and 10 from J; bases not matched to a gene: 11. CDR1 is SGHRS, CDR2 YFSETQ, per germline. CDR3 length equals 15 residues. In DNA, the CDR3 is TGCGCCAGCAGTGCCGCGACTGGACAGGGATCACCCCTCCACTTT. Protein sequence: CASSAATGQGSPLHF.